Sequencing of this TCR beta chain was carried out in a study of long-term antiretroviral therapy in people with HIV. Germline V CDR1 and CDR2: ENHRY, SYGVKD. This CDR3 is 16 amino acids long. V lost 6 bases to trimming and J lost 2 bases; unmatched junction nucleotides: 11. The assay used was immunoSEQ (version v3.0), run at survey level. The method was immunoSEQ multiplex PCR; TCRdb's version includes in-frame clones alone and lacks a portion of them. In the table there are 16,000 or so clones, just over 75% of which are singletons. The sequences come from unsorted PBMCs, collected 2.1 years after starting antiretroviral therapy. The genes are TRBV10-3 and TRBJ1-2, with 8 bases lining up with TRBD1. The sequence derives from a man aged 40-50 years with HIV. The CDR3 loop is CAIRRQGTSPNYGYTF. In DNA, the CDR3 is TGTGCCATCAGAAGACAGGGGACCTCACCCAACTATGGCTACACCTTC.